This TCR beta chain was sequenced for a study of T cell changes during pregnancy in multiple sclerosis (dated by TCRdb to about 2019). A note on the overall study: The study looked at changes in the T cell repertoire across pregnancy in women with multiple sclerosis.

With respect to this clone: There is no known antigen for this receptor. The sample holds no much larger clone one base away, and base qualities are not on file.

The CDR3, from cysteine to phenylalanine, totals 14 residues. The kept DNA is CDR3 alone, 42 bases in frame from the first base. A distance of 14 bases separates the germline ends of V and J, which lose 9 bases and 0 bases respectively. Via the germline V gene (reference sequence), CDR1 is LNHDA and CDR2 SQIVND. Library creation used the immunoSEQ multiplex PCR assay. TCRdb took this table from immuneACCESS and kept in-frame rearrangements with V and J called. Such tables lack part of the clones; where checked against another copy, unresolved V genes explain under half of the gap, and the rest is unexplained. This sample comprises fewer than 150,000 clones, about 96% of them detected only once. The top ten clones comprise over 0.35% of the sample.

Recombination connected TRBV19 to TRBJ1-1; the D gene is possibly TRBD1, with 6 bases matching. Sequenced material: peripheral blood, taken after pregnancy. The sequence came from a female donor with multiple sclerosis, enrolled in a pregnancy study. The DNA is TGTGCCAGCTCTAAAGAGGGGGTGAACACTGAAGCTTTCTTT. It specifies CASSKEGVNTEAFF.